This entry features one T cell receptor (beta chain) sequence. Antigen unknown. In the naive CD8 group, cells lacked CD45RO and were positively selected for CCR7, so terminally differentiated effector memory CD45RA+ cells were left out. Donors were healthy HIV-negative adults without recent acute infections or vaccinations. TCRdb keeps only in-frame clones here, not all; method: immunoSEQ multiplex PCR. Of fewer than 1 million clones in the sample, around 96% were seen once. The sample originates from a study of shared clonotypes between healthy human individuals. Study results and limitations: A reduction in generation probabilities was seen for non-shared clonotypes relative to those shared by all four donors.

The J segment lost 2 bases and the V segment lost 3 bases, leaving 3 bases of the junction unmatched. Germline V gene data show CDR1 as SGHAT and CDR2 as FQNNGV. This CDR3 has 14 residues. The receptor's source is a man aged 30-40 years in good health. Input material: naive CD8+ T cells sorted from blood. This chain joins TRBV11-2 and TRBJ2-7, with TRBD2 identical over 8 bases. The DNA of the CDR3 is TGTGCCAGCAGCTTCGGGGGGGTAGCCTACGAGCAGTACTTC. Residues: CASSFGGVAYEQYF.